Below, 10 T cell receptor beta chains from the same sample are listed, as sequenced in a study of control samples from healthy donors and cancer patients. Profiling relied on immunoSEQ multiplex PCR, and the TCRdb table lists in-frame clones only, not all of them. The data show approximately 85,000 clones, about 89% seen once. Sample: blood. Receptors originate from a woman aged 55 to 70 in good health.

This chain joins TRBV24-1 and TRBJ1-2; 8 nucleotides line up with TRBD1. The CDR3 length is 15 residues. V was clipped by 3 bases and J by 6 bases; unmatched bases: 8. CDR1 is KGHDR, CDR2 SFDVKD, per germline. CDR3 nucleotide sequence: TGTGCCACCAGTGATGGACAGGGTGGCACACATGGCTACACCTTC. It translates to CATSDGQGGTHGYTF.

The chain combines TRBV5-1 with TRBJ1-1, with no clear D. Germline CDR1 and CDR2: SGHRS and YFSETQ. The CDR3 consists of 13 residues. V was clipped by 1 base and J by 6 bases, with 10 bases between them. CDR3 sequence: CASSLLGVAEAFF. The CDR3 DNA sequence: TGCGCCAGCAGCTTGCTGGGTGTCGCTGAAGCTTTCTTT.

The chain couples TRBV28 to TRBJ2-7, with 7 bases aligning to TRBD1. V shed 2 bases, J shed 3 bases, and the junction held 4 bases outside the gene matches. The CDR3 sequence is 14 residues long. Germline V gene sequence: CDR1 MDHEN, CDR2 SYDVKM. CDR3 region: CASSLGQDFYEQYF. CDR3 nucleotide sequence: TGTGCCAGCAGTTTAGGACAGGATTTCTACGAGCAGTACTTC.

The chain recombines TRBV9 with TRBJ1-1, with a tentative D call TRBD1 (6 bases). Trimming stripped 6 bases from V and 2 bases from J, with 14 bases between. CDR3 length: 14 amino acids. CDR1 is SGDLS, CDR2 YYNGEE, per germline. CDR3 amino acids: CASNLQGGNTEAFF. CDR3 nucleotide sequence: TGTGCCAGCAACCTACAGGGCGGTAACACTGAAGCTTTCTTT.

The gene calls are TRBV29-1 and TRBJ1-1; D is undetermined. The germline CDR1 and CDR2 sequences are SQVTM and ANQGSEA. Trimming stripped 4 bases from V and 1 base from J, with 10 bases between. CDR3 size: 13 residues. CDR3 DNA sequence: TGCAGCGTTGTCGAGGTACCGAACACTGAAGCTTTCTTT. This codes for CSVVEVPNTEAFF.

This clone was observed a handful of times. The V call is TRBV28, the J call TRBJ2-4, with TRBD2 identical over 14 bases. The V gene's germline CDR1 is MDHEN and CDR2 SYDVKM. The CDR3 spans 14 residues. The CDR3 DNA is TGTGCAACGGGACTAGCGGGAGAGGGTAACATTCAGTACTTC. This translates into CATGLAGEGNIQYF.

The genes are TRBV4-2 and TRBJ2-7; tentatively, D is TRBD1 (6 bases). Trimming removed 0 bases from V and 9 bases from J, with 15 bases in between. Germline assignment: CDR1 LGHNA and CDR2 YNFKEQ. This CDR3 region has 14 residues. DNA of the CDR3: TGTGCCAGCAGCCAAGAATTACAGGGTAGTGGGCAGTACTTC. It specifies CASSQELQGSGQYF.

The rearrangement uses TRBV2 and TRBJ1-4; 8 bases agree with TRBD1. CDR3 length equals 14 residues. V gave up 6 bases and J gave up 8 bases; unmatched junction bases: 8. The germline CDR1 and CDR2 sequences are SNHLY and FYNNEI. CDR3 amino acids: CASRATGGKEKLFF. CDR3 nucleotides: TGTGCCAGCAGAGCCACAGGGGGGAAAGAAAAACTGTTTTTT.

This clone was observed once. V gene TRBV7-2 combines with J gene TRBJ1-1, with D unclear. Trimming removed 0 bases from V and 1 base from J, with 6 bases in between. This CDR3 has 14 amino acids. Germline CDR1 reads SGHTA; CDR2 reads FQGNSA. The CDR3 nucleotides are TGTGCCAGCAGCTTAGCTTCAGGGAACACTGAAGCTTTCTTT. As protein: CASSLASGNTEAFF. The full variable domain, in which reference TRBV7-2 and TRBJ1-1 provide the parts outside the CDR3, is GAGVSQSPSNKVTEKGKDVELRCDPISGHTALYWYRQSLGQGLEFLIYFQGNSAPDKSGLPSDRFSAERTGGSVSTLTIQRTQQEDSAVYLCASSLASGNTEAFFGQGTRLTVV.

This clone has just a few counts. The sample holds other DNA sequences that translate to the same CDR3. This chain uses TRBV11-2 with TRBJ2-3, with D possibly being TRBD1 (6 bases). V lost 1 base and J lost 5, with 10 bases in between. This CDR3 is built from 14 residues. Looked up from germline, CDR1 is SGHAT and CDR2 is FQNNGV. CDR3 DNA: TGTGCCAGCAGCTTAGCAGGGGCCGAAGATACGCAGTATTTT. It yields the protein CASSLAGAEDTQYF. The whole variable domain, filled in from reference TRBV11-2 and TRBJ2-3, reads EAGVAQSPRYKIIEKRQSVAFWCNPISGHATLYWYQQILGQGPKLLIQFQNNGVVDDSQLPKDRFSAERLKGVDSTLKIQPAKLEDSAVYLCASSLAGAEDTQYFGPGTRLTVL.